This TCR beta chain was found in a study of beta chain features in type 1 diabetes. Study-wide background: Examined across all samples were almost 110 million sorted cells.

CDR3 length: 14 residues. The V gene end was trimmed by 4 bases and the J gene end by 6 bases; junction bases not matched to a gene: 6. CDR1 is SGHNT and CDR2 is YYREEE in the germline V gene (reference sequence). Every sorted population was more than 95% pure. Sequenced material consisted of expressed TCRB transcripts (all of the isolated RNA was reverse transcribed). Data came from immunoSEQ multiplex PCR; TCRdb stores just in-frame clones and leaves some out. Found here are around 340,000 clones, approximately 8% of them singletons; the top ten hold around 0.45%. The sample taken for sequencing was central memory CD4+ T cells from blood. The sequence was obtained from a woman aged 18-29 years in good health. This chain uses TRBV5-4 with TRBJ2-5; 10 bases agree with TRBD1. For the CDR3, the DNA is TGTGCCAGCAGCCTCCGGGACAGGGGACAGACCCAGTACTTC. Protein: CASSLRDRGQTQYF.